This T cell receptor (beta chain) was sequenced during a study of shared clonotypes between healthy human individuals. Study context: CD4 naive and CD4 memory each took three plates per donor, while CD8 naive took two and CD8 memory one.

Comments on this clone: Antigen unknown.

Overall study findings and caveats: Some naive CD4 clonotypes, about 5.5%, turned up in common across a few donors.

CDR3 length: 17 amino acids. Trimming cost V 4 bases and J 1 base, with 17 bases left between them. Germline V gene lookup returns CDR1 MGHRA and CDR2 YSYEKL. The run depth of the assay was deep. Several immunoSEQ 96-well plates shared each subset's DNA, each plate a replicate. The repertoire was sequenced with immunoSEQ multiplex PCR; TCRdb's copy has only in-frame clones and lacks some. The sample includes about 2.1 million clones, approximately 94% of them seen just once. CD45RO-negative, CCR7-selected cells formed the naive CD8 fraction, which excluded terminally differentiated effector memory CD45RA+ cells.

This chain connects TRBV4-1 to TRBJ2-1; D ambiguous. Material: naive CD8+ T cells from PBMCs. This clonotype was obtained from a man between 18 and 35 years old in good health. Some clones in this sample may be carry-over from other donors' samples. CDR3 protein: CASSRWTTQPSYNEQFF. In DNA, the CDR3 is TGCGCCAGCAGCCGATGGACGACTCAACCATCCTACAATGAGCAGTTCTTC.